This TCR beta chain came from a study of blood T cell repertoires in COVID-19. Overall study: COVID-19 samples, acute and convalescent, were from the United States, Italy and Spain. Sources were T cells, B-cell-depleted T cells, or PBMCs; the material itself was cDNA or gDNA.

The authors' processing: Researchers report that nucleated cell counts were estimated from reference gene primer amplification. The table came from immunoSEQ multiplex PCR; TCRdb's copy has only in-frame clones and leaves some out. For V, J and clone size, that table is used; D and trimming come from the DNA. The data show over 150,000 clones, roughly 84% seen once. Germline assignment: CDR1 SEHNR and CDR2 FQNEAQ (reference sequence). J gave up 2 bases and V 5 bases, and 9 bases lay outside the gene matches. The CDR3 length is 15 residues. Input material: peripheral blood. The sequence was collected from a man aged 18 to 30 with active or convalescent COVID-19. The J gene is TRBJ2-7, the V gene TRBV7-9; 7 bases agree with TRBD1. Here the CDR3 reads CASSSRTGVTYEQYF. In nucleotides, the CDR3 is TGTGCCAGCAGCAGTAGGACAGGAGTTACCTACGAGCAGTACTTC.